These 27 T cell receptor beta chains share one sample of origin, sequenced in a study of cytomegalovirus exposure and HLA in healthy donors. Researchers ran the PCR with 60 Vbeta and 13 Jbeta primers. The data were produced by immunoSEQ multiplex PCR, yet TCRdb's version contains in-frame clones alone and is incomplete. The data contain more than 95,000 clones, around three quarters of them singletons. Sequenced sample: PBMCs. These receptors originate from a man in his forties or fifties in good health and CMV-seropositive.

CDR3 sequence: CASSPRAGNYEQYF. The CDR3 bases are TGTGCCAGCAGCCCTAGAGCAGGGAACTACGAGCAGTACTTC. The chain recombines TRBV13 with TRBJ2-7; D perhaps matches TRBD1 (5 bases). Germline V gene lookup returns CDR1 PRHDT and CDR2 FYEKMQ (reference sequence). The V end lost 5 bases, the J end lost 3 bases, and 14 bases lay between the germline ends. This CDR3 comprises 14 residues. Filled out from reference TRBV13 and TRBJ2-7, the complete variable domain reads AAGVIQSPRHLIKEKRETATLKCYPIPRHDTVYWYQQGPGQDPQFLISFYEKMQSDKGSIPDRFSAQQFSDYHSELNMSSLELGDSALYFCASSPRAGNYEQYFGPGTRLTVT.

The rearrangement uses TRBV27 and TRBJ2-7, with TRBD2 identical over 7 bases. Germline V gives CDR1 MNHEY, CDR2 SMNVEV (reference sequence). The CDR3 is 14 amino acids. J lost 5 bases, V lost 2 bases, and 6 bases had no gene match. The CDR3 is CASSLGGSRNEQYF. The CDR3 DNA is TGTGCCAGCAGTTTAGGCGGGAGCCGGAACGAGCAGTACTTC.

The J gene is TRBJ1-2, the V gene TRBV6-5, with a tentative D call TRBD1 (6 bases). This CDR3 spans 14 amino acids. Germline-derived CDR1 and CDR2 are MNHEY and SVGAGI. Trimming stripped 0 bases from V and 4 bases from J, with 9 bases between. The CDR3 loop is CASSYSGGPYGYTF. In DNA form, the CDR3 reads TGTGCCAGCAGTTACTCTGGGGGCCCCTATGGCTACACCTTC.

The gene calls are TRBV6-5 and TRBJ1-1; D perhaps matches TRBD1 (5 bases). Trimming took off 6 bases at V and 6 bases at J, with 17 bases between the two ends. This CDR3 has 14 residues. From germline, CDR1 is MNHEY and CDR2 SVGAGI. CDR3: CASRSGGRGAEAFF. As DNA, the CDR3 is TGTGCCAGCAGGTCCGGAGGGAGGGGAGCTGAAGCTTTCTTT.

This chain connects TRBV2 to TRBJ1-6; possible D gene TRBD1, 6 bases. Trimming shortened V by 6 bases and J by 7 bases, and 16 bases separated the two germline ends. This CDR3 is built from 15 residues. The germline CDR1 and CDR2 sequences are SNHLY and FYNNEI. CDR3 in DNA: TGTGCCAGCAGGACGGCCAGGGGAGAAAATTCACCCCTCCACTTT. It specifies CASRTARGENSPLHF.

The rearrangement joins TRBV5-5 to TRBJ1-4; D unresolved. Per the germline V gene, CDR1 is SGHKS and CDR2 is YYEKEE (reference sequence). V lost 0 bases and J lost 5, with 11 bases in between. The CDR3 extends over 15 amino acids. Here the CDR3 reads CASSLVGDPNEKLFF. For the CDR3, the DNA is TGTGCCAGCAGCTTGGTTGGAGATCCCAATGAAAAACTGTTTTTT.

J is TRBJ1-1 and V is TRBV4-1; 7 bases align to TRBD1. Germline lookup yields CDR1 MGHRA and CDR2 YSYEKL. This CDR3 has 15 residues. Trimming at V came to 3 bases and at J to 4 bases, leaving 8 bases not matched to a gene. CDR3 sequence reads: CASSQYRGERTEAFF. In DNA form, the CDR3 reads TGCGCCAGCAGCCAGTACAGGGGTGAGCGCACTGAAGCTTTCTTT.

CDR3 loop: CAWRGYAGGNYNEQFF. The CDR3 DNA sequence: TGTGCCTGGAGGGGGTACGCCGGGGGGAACTACAATGAGCAGTTCTTC. The chain couples TRBV30 to TRBJ2-1, with 7 bases aligning to TRBD2. This CDR3 spans 16 amino acids. Germline CDR1 is GTSNPN and CDR2 is SVGIG (reference sequence). V trimming: 3 bases; J trimming: 3 bases; junction bases outside the gene matches: 11. Filled out from reference TRBV30 and TRBJ2-1, the complete variable domain reads SQTIHQWPATLVQPVGSPLSLECTVEGTSNPNLYWYRQAAGRGLQLLFYSVGIGQISSEVPQNLSASRPQDRQFILSSKKLLLSDSGFYLCAWRGYAGGNYNEQFFGPGTRLTVL.

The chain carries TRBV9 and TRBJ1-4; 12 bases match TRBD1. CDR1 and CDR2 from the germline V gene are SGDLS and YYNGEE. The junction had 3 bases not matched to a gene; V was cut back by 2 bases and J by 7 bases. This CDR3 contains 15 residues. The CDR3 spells CASSVGTGGPEKLFF. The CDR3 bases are TGTGCCAGCAGCGTGGGGACAGGGGGCCCTGAAAAACTGTTTTTT.

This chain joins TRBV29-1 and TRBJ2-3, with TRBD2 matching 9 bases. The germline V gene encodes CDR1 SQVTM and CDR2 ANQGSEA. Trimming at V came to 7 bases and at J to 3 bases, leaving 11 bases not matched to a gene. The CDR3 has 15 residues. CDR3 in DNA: TGCAGCGCCTCATTAGCGGGGGCCTCGACAGATACGCAGTATTTT. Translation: CSASLAGASTDTQYF.

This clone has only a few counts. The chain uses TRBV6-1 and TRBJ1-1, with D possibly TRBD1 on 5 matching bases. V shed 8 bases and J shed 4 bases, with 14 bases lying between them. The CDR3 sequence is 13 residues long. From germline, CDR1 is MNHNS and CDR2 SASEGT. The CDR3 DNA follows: TGTGCCAGCGAGTCGGGGGGGGGCACTGAAGCTTTCTTT. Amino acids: CASESGGGTEAFF.

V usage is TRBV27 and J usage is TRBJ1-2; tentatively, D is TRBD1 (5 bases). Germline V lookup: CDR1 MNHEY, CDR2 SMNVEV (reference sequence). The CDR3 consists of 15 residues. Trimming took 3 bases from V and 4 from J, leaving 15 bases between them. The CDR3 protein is CASSFSTGGGYGYTF. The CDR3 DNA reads TGTGCCAGCAGTTTCTCTACCGGGGGGGGCTATGGCTACACCTTC.

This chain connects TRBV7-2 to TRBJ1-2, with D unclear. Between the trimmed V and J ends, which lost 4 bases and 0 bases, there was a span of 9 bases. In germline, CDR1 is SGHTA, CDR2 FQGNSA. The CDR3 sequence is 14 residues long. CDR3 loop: CASSSDWANYGYTF. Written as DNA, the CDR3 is TGTGCCAGCAGCTCGGACTGGGCTAACTATGGCTACACCTTC.

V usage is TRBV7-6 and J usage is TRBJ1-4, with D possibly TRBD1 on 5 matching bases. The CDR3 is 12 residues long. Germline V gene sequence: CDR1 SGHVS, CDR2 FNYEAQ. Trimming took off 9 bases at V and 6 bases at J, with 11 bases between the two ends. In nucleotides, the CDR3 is TGTGCCAGAACACAGGTAGATGAAAAACTGTTTTTT. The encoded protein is CARTQVDEKLFF.

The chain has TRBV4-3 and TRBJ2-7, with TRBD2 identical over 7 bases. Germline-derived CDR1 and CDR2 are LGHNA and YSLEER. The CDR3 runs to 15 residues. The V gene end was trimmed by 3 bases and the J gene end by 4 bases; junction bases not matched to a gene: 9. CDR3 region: CASSQAGEGWYEQYF. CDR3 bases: TGCGCCAGCAGCCAGGCGGGAGAGGGGTGGTACGAGCAGTACTTC.

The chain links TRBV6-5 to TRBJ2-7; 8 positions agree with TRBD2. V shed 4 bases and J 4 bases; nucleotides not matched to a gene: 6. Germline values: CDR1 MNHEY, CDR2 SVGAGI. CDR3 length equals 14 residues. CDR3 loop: CASSWGSGAYEQYF. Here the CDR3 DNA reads TGTGCCAGCAGTTGGGGTAGCGGGGCGTACGAGCAGTACTTC.

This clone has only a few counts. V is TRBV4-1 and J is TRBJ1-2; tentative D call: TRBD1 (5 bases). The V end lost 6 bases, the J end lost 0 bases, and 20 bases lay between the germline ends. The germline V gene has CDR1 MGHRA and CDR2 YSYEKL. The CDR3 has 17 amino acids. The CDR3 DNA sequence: TGCGCCAGCAGGGGTTCACCGGGACTGTCCACTAACTATGGCTACACCTTC. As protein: CASRGSPGLSTNYGYTF.

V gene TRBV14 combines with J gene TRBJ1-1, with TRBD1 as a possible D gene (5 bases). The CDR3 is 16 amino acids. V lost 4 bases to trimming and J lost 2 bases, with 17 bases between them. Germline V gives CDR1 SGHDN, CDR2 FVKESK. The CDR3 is CASSRIKPGGNTEAFF. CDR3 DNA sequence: TGTGCCAGCAGCCGGATTAAACCGGGGGGAAACACTGAAGCTTTCTTT.

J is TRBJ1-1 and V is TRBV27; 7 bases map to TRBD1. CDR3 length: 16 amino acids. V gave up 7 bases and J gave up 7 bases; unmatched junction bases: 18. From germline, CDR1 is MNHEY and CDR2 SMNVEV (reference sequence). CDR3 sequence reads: CASTHNTVRGLGEAFF. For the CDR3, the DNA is TGTGCCAGCACCCATAACACGGTAAGGGGGCTCGGTGAAGCTTTCTTT.

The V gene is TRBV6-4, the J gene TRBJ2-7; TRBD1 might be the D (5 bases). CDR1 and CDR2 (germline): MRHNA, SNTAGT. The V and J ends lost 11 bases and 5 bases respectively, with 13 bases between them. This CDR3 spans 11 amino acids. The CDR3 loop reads CAPVGENEQYF. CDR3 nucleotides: TGTGCCCCAGTAGGGGAAAACGAGCAGTACTTC.

This CDR3 reads CASSERAGYRQPQHF. In nucleotides, the CDR3 is TGTGCCAGCAGTGAACGTGCAGGGTATAGACAGCCCCAGCATTTT. This rearrangement joins TRBV6-1 to TRBJ1-5, with D possibly TRBD1 on 5 matching bases. Trimming removed 2 bases from V and 7 bases from J, with 15 bases in between. Looked up from germline, CDR1 is MNHNS and CDR2 is SASEGT. The CDR3 has 15 residues.

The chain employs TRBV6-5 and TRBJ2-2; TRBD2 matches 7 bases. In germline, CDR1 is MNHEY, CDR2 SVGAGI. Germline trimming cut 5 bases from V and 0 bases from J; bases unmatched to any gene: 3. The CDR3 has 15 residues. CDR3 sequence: CASSTSAANTGELFF. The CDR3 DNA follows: TGTGCCAGCAGTACTAGCGCTGCGAACACCGGGGAGCTGTTTTTT.

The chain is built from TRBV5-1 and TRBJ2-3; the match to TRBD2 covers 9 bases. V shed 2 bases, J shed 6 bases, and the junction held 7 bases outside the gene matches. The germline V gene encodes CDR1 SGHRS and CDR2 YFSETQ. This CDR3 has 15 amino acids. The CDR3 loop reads CASSFSGRRGDTQYF. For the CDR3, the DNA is TGCGCCAGCAGCTTCAGCGGGAGGAGGGGGGATACGCAGTATTTT.

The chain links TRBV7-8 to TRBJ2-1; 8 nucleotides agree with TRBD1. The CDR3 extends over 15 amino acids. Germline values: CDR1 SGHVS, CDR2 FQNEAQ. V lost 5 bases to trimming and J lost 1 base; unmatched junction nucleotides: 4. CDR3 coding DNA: TGTGCCAGCAGCGTACAGGGGGGATCCTACAATGAGCAGTTCTTC. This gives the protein CASSVQGGSYNEQFF. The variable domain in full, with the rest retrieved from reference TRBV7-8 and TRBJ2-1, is GAGVSQSPRYKVAKRGQDVALRCDPISGHVSLFWYQQALGQGPEFLTYFQNEAQLDKSGLPSDRFFAERPEGSVSTLKIQRTQQEDSAVYLCASSVQGGSYNEQFFGPGTRLTVL.

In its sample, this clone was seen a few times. For the CDR3, the DNA is TGTGCCAGCAGCTCCTTGGACAGGGGAGTTTACGAGCAGTACTTC. This encodes CASSSLDRGVYEQYF. V usage is TRBV7-2 and J usage is TRBJ2-7; 9 nucleotides agree with TRBD1. Per germline, CDR1 SGHTA and CDR2 FQGNSA. CDR3 length equals 15 residues. V lost 4 bases, J lost 4 bases, and 8 bases stayed unmatched.

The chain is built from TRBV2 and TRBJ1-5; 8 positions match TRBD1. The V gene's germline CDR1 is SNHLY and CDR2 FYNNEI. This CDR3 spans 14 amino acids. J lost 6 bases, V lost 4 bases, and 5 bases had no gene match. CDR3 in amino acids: CASSADRGGQPQHF. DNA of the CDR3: TGTGCCAGCAGTGCCGACAGGGGAGGTCAGCCCCAGCATTTT.

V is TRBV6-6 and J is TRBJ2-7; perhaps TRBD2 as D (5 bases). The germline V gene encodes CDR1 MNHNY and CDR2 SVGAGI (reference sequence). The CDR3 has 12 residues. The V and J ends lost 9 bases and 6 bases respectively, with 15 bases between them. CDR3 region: CASTGITFEQYF. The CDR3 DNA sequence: TGTGCCAGTACCGGGATCACCTTCGAGCAGTACTTC.